The clone carrying this T cell receptor beta chain was detected many times. The antigen is undetermined. The CDR3 loop spans 15 amino acids. Per germline, CDR1 LGHNA and CDR2 YNFKEQ. The junction had 8 bases not matched to a gene; V was cut back by 4 bases and J by 4 bases. The second PCR ran roughly 6 to 11 cycles with a sample-barcoded 5' primer and J-beta primers. MiXCR, applied by TCRdb to the 5' RACE reads, yields one record per CDR3 protein. The repertoire includes roughly 930,000 distinct CDR3 sequences, 40% to 60% of them detected once, and 13% sits in the top ten. This record comes from a study of blood T cells in healthy people across ages. Study-level points and caveats: Strong correlation existed between TCR beta diversity and naive T cell percentage. TCR beta diversity, measured per million T cells, fell in a roughly linear way with age.

The gene calls are TRBV4-2 and TRBJ1-2; TRBD1 agrees at 8 bases. The specimen sequenced was blood. This receptor was identified in a young man in good health. For the CDR3, the DNA is TGTGCCAGCAGCCTATCACAGGGGGAACCCTATGGCTACACCTTC. As protein: CASSLSQGEPYGYTF.